Below are 5 T cell receptor beta chains sequenced from a single sample in a study of cytomegalovirus exposure and HLA in healthy donors. The PCR was carried out with 60 Vbeta primers and 13 Jbeta primers. The method was immunoSEQ multiplex PCR; TCRdb's version includes in-frame clones alone and lacks a portion of them. There are under 100,000 clones in the sample; under 85% occur only once, and roughly 2% lies in the top ten. Sequencing was done on a sample of PBMCs. Receptors were obtained from a boy aged 5-17 years in good health and CMV-seronegative.

The V and J genes are TRBV2 and TRBJ1-1; D is perhaps TRBD1 (6 bases). Trimming pared 6 bases from V and 7 bases from J, leaving 12 bases between. This CDR3 has 12 amino acids. Germline CDR1 reads SNHLY; CDR2 reads FYNNEI. For the CDR3, the DNA is TGTGCCAGCAGCCTCAGGACAGTTGAAGCTTTCTTT. Protein: CASSLRTVEAFF. The variable domain in full, completed from reference TRBV2 and TRBJ1-1, reads EPEVTQTPSHQVTQMGQEVILRCVPISNHLYFYWYRQILGQKVEFLVSFYNNEISEKSEIFDDQFSVERPDGSNFTLKIRSTKLEDSAMYFCASSLRTVEAFFGQGTRLTVV.

This clone was seen a few times. CDR3 bases: TGTGCCAGCAGATGGGACAGTTTATTCTCCTACGAGCAGTACTTC. Translation: CASRWDSLFSYEQYF. The chain is built from TRBV2 and TRBJ2-7; 7 nucleotides agree with TRBD1. With 6 bases clipped from V and 0 bases from J, the junction kept 8 bases outside the gene matches. Germline V gives CDR1 SNHLY, CDR2 FYNNEI. The CDR3 spans 15 residues.

The chain recombines TRBV11-3 with TRBJ2-3; D remains ambiguous. Germline V CDR1 and CDR2: SGHNT, YENEEA. V dropped 3 bases and J dropped 3 bases, with 7 bases sitting between them. This CDR3 contains 13 residues. Written as DNA, the CDR3 is TGTGCCAGCAGCTTGGGCCGAACAGATACGCAGTATTTT. Translation gives CASSLGRTDTQYF.

The J gene is TRBJ1-1, the V gene TRBV13, with no clear D. Germline assignment: CDR1 PRHDT and CDR2 FYEKMQ (reference sequence). The V end was cut by 0 bases, the J end by 1 base, with 6 bases between. This CDR3 is built from 14 residues. CDR3 nucleotide sequence: TGTGCCAGCAGCTTAGGGGTCAGGAACACTGAAGCTTTCTTT. This translates into CASSLGVRNTEAFF.

The chain uses TRBV14 and TRBJ1-4; perhaps TRBD1 as D (5 bases). The CDR3 spans 14 residues. In germline, CDR1 is SGHDN, CDR2 FVKESK. The V end lost 1 base, the J end lost 14 bases, and 17 bases lay between the germline ends. CDR3 loop: CASSQGTITPRLFF. The CDR3 DNA reads as TGTGCCAGCAGCCAAGGGACAATCACCCCACGTCTGTTTTTT. Using reference TRBV14 and TRBJ1-4 for the parts outside the CDR3, the full variable domain is EAGVTQFPSHSVIEKGQTVTLRCDPISGHDNLYWYRRVMGKEIKFLLHFVKESKQDESGMPNNRFLAERTGGTYSTLKVQPAELEDSGVYFCASSQGTITPRLFFGSGTQLSVL.